This T cell receptor beta chain was profiled in a study of cytomegalovirus exposure and HLA in healthy donors. The V end lost 0 bases, the J end lost 4 bases, and 9 bases lay between the germline ends. The CDR3 extends over 14 amino acids. Germline V gene lookup returns CDR1 SGHVS and CDR2 FQNEAQ. PCR used 60 Vbeta primers and 13 Jbeta primers. Sequenced by immunoSEQ multiplex PCR; TCRdb stores in-frame clones only, minus some. The sample shows approximately 190,000 clones, just under 80% of them seen only once. Sample: PBMCs. The chain joins TRBV7-8 to TRBJ1-1; possibly TRBD1 for D (6 bases). This clonotype was sampled from a woman aged 25 to 39 in good health and CMV-seropositive. The CDR3: CASSLAKGGTEAFF. DNA for the CDR3: TGTGCCAGCAGCTTAGCAAAAGGGGGCACTGAAGCTTTCTTT. Full variable domain (outside the CDR3, taken from reference TRBV7-8 and TRBJ1-1): GAGVSQSPRYKVAKRGQDVALRCDPISGHVSLFWYQQALGQGPEFLTYFQNEAQLDKSGLPSDRFFAERPEGSVSTLKIQRTQQEDSAVYLCASSLAKGGTEAFFGQGTRLTVV.